This TCR beta chain was sequenced in a study of cytomegalovirus exposure and HLA in healthy donors. Whole-study context: Genotyping showed about 80% of some 400 donors falling in the Caucasian-associated ancestry cluster.

The PCR used 60 Vbeta and 13 Jbeta primers. Clones were read by immunoSEQ multiplex PCR, and TCRdb kept only the in-frame ones, dropping some. The sample holds 270,000 or so clones, 92% seen once. The germline V gene encodes CDR1 LNHDA and CDR2 SQIVND (reference sequence). The CDR3 totals 16 residues. V gave up 4 bases and J gave up 0 bases, with 15 bases separating them. As concerns this clone: As yet, its antigen is unknown.

Study-level findings and limits: According to an earlier analysis, most TCR beta V segments yielded productive rearrangements about 90% or about 30% of the time. When presence/absence was analysed, sequencing depth was taken to be roughly uniform across donors.

Specimen: PBMCs. This chain links TRBV19 with TRBJ1-2; D is possibly TRBD1 (5 bases). This receptor was taken from a girl aged 2-9 years in good health and CMV-seronegative. The CDR3 nucleotides read TGTGCCAGTAGTACCCTCTCGACAGTAGCTAACTATGGCTACACCTTC. The encoded protein is CASSTLSTVANYGYTF.